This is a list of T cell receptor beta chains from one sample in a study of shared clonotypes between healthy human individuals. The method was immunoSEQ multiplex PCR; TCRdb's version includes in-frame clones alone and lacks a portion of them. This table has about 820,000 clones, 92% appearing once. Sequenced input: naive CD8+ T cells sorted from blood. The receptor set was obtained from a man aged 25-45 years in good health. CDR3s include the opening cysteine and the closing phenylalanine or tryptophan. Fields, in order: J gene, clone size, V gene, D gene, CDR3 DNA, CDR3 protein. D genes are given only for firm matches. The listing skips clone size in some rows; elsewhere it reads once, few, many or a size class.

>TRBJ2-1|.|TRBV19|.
TGTGCCAGTAGTAGCGATCTCAGCTCCTACAATGAGCAGTTCTTC
CASSSDLSSYNEQFF
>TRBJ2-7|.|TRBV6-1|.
TGTGCCAGCAGGCCCACCCCTGGCGCGACGGACGAGCAGTACTTC
CASRPTPGATDEQYF
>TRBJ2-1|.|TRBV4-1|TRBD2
TGCGCCAGCAGCCCTAAACTAGCGGTCGCAATCAACAATGAGCAGTTCTTC
CASSPKLAVAINNEQFF
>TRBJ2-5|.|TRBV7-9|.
TGTGCCGGGGAACAGGGCGGGGAGACCCAGTACTTC
CAGEQGGETQYF
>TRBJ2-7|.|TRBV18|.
TGTGCCAGCTCACCCGAAACCGGCGACGAGCAGTACTTC
CASSPETGDEQYF
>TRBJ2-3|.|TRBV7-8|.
TGTGCCAGCAGCTTAATTGGGGTTAACATTGTGGGGACCAAGCACCTCACAGATACGCAGTATTTT
CASSLIGVNIVGTKHLTDTQYF
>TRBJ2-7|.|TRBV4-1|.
TGCGCCAGCAGCCAAGAAAGACGGGGCGAGCAGTACTTC
CASSQERRGEQYF
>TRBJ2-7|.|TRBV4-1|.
TGCGCCAGCAGCCAAGAAGGCGGGGTTCATGAGCAGTACTTC
CASSQEGGVHEQYF
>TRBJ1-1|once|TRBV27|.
TGTGCCAGCAGTTCGTGGGACACTGAAGCTTTCTTT
CASSSWDTEAFF
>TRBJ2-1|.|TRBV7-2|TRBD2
TGTGCCAGCAGCCTCGGGTCCGGGAGGGCCAAGAATGAGCAGTTCTTC
CASSLGSGRAKNEQFF
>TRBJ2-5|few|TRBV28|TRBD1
TGTGCCAGCAGTTATCTGGACAGGGGGTTCCGGGAGACCCAGTACTTC
CASSYLDRGFRETQYF
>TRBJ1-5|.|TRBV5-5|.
TGTGCCAGCAGCTTGGTATGGCAGGGAGTAAACAATCAGCCCCAGCATTTT
CASSLVWQGVNNQPQHF
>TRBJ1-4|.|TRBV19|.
TGTGCCAGTAGACGGTCGGGGACGTCTAATGAAAAACTGTTTTTT
CASRRSGTSNEKLFF
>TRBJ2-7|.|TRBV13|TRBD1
TGTGCCAGCAGCTTCGGAGGCCAGGGACAGGTCACGTACGAGCAGTACTTC
CASSFGGQGQVTYEQYF
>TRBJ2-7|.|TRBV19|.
TGTGCCAGTAGTCAGGACTTCTCTTACGAGCAGTACTTC
CASSQDFSYEQYF
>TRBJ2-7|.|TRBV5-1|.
TGCGCCAGCAGCTCCAGGGGATCCTACGAGCAGTACTTC
CASSSRGSYEQYF
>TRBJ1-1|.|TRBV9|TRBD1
TGTGCCAGCAGCGAAGGGACAGGGGGCTTCGGCACTGAAGCTTTCTTT
CASSEGTGGFGTEAFF
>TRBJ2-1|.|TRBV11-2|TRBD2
TGTGCCAGCAGCCTCAGCCCTAGCGGACGCTCCTACAATGAGCAGTTCTTC
CASSLSPSGRSYNEQFF
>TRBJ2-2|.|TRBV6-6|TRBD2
TGTGCCAGCAGGGGACGGGAGCGGGAGAACACCGGGGAGCTGTTTTTT
CASRGRERENTGELFF
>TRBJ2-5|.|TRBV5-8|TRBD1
TGTGCCAGCAGCCCGGGACAGTGGGAAGAGACCCAGTACTTC
CASSPGQWEETQYF
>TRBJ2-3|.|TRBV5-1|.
TGCGCCAGCAGCCTGTGGAGCACAGATACGCAGTATTTT
CASSLWSTDTQYF